This T cell receptor (beta chain) is from a study of blood T cells in healthy people across ages. Combining a sample-barcoded 5' primer with a J-beta primer mix, a second PCR ran for about 7 to 12 cycles. TCRdb independently ran MiXCR on the 5' RACE reads; one entry per CDR3 protein. The data hold about 730,000 distinct CDR3 sequences, with roughly two fifths observed a single time. CDR1 and CDR2 from the germline V gene are DFQATT and SNEGSKA (reference sequence). The CDR3 totals 13 residues. The V segment lost 4 bases and the J segment 5 bases; nucleotides outside the gene matches: 4. The material sequenced was blood. This TCR came from a woman aged 60-70 years in good health. The V and J genes are TRBV20-1 and TRBJ2-5, with 10 bases lining up with TRBD2. CDR3 sequence: CSATSGRVETQYF. The CDR3 DNA sequence: TGCAGTGCTACCAGCGGGAGGGTTGAGACCCAGTACTTC.